Sequencing of this T cell receptor (beta chain) was carried out in a study of T-cell reconstitution after alpha-beta-depleted transplantation in children. Study-level results: Diversity of TCRbeta at day 60 was high in some patients, arising from surviving recipient T cells and thymic progenitors. T-cell counts and diversity were attributed mostly to newly produced T cells one year after transplant. Several hundred graft clones that had expanded were reportedly the source of alpha-beta T cells about two months after transplant.

Molecular barcoding with unique molecular identifiers was used for the TCRbeta library. TCRdb re-derived calls from the PCR reads in MiXCR, one entry per CDR3 protein. The data contain some 110,000 distinct CDR3 sequences, under 13% of them seen just once; the ten biggest clones take up about 34%. Germline CDR1 reads SEHNR; CDR2 reads FQNEAQ (reference sequence). The CDR3 is 13 amino acids. V lost 7 bases to trimming and J lost 5 bases, with 9 bases between them. This clonotype was detected many times. Its antigen is still unknown. This sequence joins TRBV7-9 and TRBJ2-6; D gene ambiguous. The source is a boy aged 2-15 years with acute lymphoblastic leukemia, due to receive a stem cell transplant. Sequences were derived from PBMCs, sampled before TCRalphabeta/CD19-depleted stem cell transplant. This CDR3 is CASTASWANVLTF. The CDR3 DNA sequence: TGTGCCAGCACCGCTTCTTGGGCCAACGTCCTGACTTTC.